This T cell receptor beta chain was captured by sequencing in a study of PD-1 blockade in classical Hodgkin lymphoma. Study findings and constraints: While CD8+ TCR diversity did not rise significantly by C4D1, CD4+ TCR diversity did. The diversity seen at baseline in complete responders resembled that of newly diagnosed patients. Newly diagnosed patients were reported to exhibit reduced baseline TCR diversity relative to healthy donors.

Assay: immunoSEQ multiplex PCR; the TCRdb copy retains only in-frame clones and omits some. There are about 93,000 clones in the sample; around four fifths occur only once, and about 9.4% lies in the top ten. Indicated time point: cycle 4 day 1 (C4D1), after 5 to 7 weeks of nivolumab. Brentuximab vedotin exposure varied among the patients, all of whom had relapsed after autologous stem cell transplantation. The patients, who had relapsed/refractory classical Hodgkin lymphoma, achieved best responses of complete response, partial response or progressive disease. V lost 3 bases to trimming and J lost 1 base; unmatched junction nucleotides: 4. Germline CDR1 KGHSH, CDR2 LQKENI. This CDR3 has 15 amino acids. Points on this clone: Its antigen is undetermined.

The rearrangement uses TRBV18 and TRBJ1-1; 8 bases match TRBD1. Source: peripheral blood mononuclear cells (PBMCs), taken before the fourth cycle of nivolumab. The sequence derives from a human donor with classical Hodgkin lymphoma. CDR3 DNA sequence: TGTGCCAGCTCACCGCTCGGACAGGGGAACACTGAAGCTTTCTTT. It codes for CASSPLGQGNTEAFF. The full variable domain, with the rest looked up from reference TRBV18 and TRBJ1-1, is NAGVMQNPRHLVRRRGQEARLRCSPMKGHSHVYWYRQLPEEGLKFMVYLQKENIIDESGMPKERFSAEFPKEGPSILRIQQVVRGDSAAYFCASSPLGQGNTEAFFGQGTRLTVV.